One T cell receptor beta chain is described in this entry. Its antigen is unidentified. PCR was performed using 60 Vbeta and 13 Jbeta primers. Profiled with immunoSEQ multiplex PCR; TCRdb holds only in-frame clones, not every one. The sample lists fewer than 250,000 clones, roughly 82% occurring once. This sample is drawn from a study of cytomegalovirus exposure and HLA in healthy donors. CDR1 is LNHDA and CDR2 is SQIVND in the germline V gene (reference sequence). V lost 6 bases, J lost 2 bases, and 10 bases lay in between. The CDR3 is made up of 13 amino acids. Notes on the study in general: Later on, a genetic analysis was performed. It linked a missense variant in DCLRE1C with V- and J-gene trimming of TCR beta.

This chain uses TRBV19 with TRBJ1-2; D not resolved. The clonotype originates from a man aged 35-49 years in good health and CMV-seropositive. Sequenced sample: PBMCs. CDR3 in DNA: TGTGCCAGTAGCACCGGGATCAACTATGGCTACACCTTC. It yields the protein CASSTGINYGYTF. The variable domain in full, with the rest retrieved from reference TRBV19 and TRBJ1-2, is DGGITQSPKYLFRKEGQNVTLSCEQNLNHDAMYWYRQDPGQGLRLIYYSQIVNDFQKGDIAEGYSVSREKKESFPLTVTSAQKNPTAFYLCASSTGINYGYTFGSGTRLTVV.